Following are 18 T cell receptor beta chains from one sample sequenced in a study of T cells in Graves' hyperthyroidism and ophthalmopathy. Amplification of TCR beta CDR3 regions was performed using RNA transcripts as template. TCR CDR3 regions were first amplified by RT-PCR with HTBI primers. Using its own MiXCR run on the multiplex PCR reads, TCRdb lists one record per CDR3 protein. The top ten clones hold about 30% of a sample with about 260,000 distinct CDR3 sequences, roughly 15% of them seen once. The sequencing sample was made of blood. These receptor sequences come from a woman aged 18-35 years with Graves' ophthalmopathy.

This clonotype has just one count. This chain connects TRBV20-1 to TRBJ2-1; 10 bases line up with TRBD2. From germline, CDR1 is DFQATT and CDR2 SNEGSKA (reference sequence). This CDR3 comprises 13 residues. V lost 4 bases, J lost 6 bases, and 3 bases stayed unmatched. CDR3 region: CSATPSGSNEQFF. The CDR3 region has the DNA TGCAGTGCTACTCCTAGCGGGAGCAATGAGCAGTTCTTC.

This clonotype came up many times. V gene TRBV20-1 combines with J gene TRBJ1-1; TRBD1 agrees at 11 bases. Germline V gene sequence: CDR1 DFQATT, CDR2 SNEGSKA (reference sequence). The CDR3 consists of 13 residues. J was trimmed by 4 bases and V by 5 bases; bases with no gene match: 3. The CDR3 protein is CSAGQGAVTEAFF. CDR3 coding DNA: TGCAGTGCTGGACAGGGGGCGGTCACTGAAGCTTTCTTT.

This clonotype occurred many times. The CDR3 DNA sequence: TGCAGCGGAACAGGGATGTCCGGCGGCTACACCTTC. Amino acids: CSGTGMSGGYTF. The chain carries TRBV29-1 and TRBJ1-2, with a possible D match to TRBD1 (6 bases). Trimming removed 7 bases from V and 8 bases from J, with 17 bases in between. This CDR3 is 12 amino acids long. Germline V gene sequence: CDR1 SQVTM, CDR2 ANQGSEA.

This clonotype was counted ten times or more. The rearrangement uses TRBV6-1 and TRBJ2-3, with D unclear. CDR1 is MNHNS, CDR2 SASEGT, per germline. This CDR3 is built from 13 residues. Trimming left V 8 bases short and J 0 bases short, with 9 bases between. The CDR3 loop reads CASFRTSTDTQYF. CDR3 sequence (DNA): TGTGCCAGCTTCAGAACTAGCACAGATACGCAGTATTTT.

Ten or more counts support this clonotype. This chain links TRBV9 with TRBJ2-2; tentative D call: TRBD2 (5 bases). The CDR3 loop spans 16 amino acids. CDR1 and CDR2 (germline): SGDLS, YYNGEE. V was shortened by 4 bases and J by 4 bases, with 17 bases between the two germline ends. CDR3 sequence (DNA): TGTGCCAGCAGCCCTCAGCCCGCAGCGGCCACCGGGGAGCTGTTTTTT. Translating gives CASSPQPAAATGELFF.

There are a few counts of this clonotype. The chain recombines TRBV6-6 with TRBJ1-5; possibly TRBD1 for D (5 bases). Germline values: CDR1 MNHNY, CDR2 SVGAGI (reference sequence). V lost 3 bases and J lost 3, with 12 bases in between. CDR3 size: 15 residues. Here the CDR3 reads CASSYRRDLNQPQHF. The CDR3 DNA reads TGTGCCAGCAGTTATCGAAGGGACCTCAATCAGCCCCAGCATTTT.

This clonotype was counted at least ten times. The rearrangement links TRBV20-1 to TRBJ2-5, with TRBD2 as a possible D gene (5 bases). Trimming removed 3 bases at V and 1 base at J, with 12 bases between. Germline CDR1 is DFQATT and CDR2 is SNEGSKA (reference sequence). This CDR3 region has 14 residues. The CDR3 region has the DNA TGCAGTGCTAGTCTCGGGGAAACCCAAGAGACCCAGTACTTC. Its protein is CSASLGETQETQYF.

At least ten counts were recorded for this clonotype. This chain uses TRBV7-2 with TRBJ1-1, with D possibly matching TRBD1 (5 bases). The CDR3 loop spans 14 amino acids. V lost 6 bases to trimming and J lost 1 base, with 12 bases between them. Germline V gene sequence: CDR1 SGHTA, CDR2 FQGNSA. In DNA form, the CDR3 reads TGTGCCAGCAGGTCGGGACCCTCGAACACTGAAGCTTTCTTT. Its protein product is CASRSGPSNTEAFF. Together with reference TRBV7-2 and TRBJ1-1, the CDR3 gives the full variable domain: GAGVSQSPSNKVTEKGKDVELRCDPISGHTALYWYRQSLGQGLEFLIYFQGNSAPDKSGLPSDRFSAERTGGSVSTLTIQRTQQEDSAVYLCASRSGPSNTEAFFGQGTRLTVV.

The CDR3 region is CASSPAHSSGNTIYF. Here the CDR3 DNA reads TGTGCCAGTAGTCCTGCCCACAGCTCTGGAAACACCATATATTTT. This chain connects TRBV19 to TRBJ1-3; D remains unclear. The CDR3 totals 15 residues. Per germline, CDR1 LNHDA and CDR2 SQIVND (reference sequence). The ends were cut back, 5 bases at V and 0 bases at J, with 11 bases in the middle.

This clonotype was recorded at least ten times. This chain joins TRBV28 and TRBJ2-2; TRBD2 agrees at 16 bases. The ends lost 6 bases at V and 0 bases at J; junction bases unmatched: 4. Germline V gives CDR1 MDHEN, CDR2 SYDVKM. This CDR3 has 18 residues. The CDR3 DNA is TGTGCCAGCAGGGGGACTAGCGGGAGGGAAACGAACACCGGGGAGCTGTTTTTT. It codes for CASRGTSGRETNTGELFF. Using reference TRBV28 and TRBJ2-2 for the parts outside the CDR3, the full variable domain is DVKVTQSSRYLVKRTGEKVFLECVQDMDHENMFWYRQDPGLGLRLIYFSYDVKMKEKGDIPEGYSVSREKKERFSLILESASTNQTSMYLCASRGTSGRETNTGELFFGEGSRLTVL.

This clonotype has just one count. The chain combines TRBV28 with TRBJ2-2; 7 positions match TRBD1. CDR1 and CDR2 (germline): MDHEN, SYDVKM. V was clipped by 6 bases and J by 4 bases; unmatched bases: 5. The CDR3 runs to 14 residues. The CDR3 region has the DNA TGTGCCAGCAGCATGACAGGGTCCACCGGGGAGCTGTTTTTT. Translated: CASSMTGSTGELFF.

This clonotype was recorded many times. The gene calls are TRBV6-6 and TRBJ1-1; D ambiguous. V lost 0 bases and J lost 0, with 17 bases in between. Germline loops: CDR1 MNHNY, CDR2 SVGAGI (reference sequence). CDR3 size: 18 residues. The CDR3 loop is CASSYSEPQPWMNTEAFF. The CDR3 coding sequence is TGTGCCAGCAGTTACTCTGAGCCCCAGCCATGGATGAACACTGAAGCTTTCTTT.

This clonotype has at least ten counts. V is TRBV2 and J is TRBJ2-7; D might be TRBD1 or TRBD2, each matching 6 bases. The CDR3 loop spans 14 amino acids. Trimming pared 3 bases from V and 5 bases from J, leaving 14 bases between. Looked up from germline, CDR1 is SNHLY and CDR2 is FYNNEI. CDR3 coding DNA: TGTGCCAGCAGTGATGGTTTCGGGGGCAACGAGCAGTACTTC. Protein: CASSDGFGGNEQYF.

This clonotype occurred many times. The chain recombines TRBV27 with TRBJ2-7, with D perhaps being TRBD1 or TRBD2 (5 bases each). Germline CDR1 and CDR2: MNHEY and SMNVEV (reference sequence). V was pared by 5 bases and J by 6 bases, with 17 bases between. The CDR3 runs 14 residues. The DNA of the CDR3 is TGTGCCAGCAGTCAGGCAGGGATCGCGGGCGAGCAGTACTTC. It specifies CASSQAGIAGEQYF.

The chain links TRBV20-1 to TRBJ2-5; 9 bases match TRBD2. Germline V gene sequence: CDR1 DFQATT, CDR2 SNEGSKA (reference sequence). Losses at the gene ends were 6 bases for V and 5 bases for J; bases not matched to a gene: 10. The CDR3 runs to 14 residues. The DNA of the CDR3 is TGCAGTGCCCCCGTAGCGGGGGCTAGGGAGACCCAGTACTTC. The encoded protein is CSAPVAGARETQYF.

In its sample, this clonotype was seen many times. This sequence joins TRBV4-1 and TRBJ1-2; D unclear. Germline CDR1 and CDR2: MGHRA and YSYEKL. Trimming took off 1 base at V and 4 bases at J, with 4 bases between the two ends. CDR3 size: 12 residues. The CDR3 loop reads CASSQVGYGYTF. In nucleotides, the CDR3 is TGCGCCAGCAGCCAAGTAGGCTATGGCTACACCTTC.

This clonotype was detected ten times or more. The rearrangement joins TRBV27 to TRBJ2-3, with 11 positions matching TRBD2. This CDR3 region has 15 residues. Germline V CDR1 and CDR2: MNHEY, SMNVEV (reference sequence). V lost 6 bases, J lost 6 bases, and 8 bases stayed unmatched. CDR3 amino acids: CASRSTSGGRDTQYF. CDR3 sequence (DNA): TGTGCCAGCAGGTCAACTAGCGGGGGACGTGATACGCAGTATTTT.

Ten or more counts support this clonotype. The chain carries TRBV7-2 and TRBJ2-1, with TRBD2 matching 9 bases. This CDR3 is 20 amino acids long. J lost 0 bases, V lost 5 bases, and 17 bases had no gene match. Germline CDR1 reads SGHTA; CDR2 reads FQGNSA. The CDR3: CASSVMTGTSLLSSYNEQFF. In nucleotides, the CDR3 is TGTGCCAGCAGCGTTATGACCGGGACTAGCCTCTTGAGCTCCTACAATGAGCAGTTCTTC.